This entry lists 32 T cell receptor beta chains sequenced from one sample in a study of T-cell reconstitution after alpha-beta-depleted transplantation in children. Unique molecular identifiers tagged the TCRbeta library. MiXCR was run by TCRdb on the PCR reads, yielding one entry per CDR3 protein. The sample includes 480,000 or so distinct CDR3 sequences, roughly a tenth of them seen just once. The sample consisted of PBMCs, taken before TCRalphabeta/CD19-depleted stem cell transplant. These TCRs come from a child aged 2 to 10 with inherited bone marrow failure, due to receive a stem cell transplant.

This clonotype was detected many times. The genes are TRBV12-3 or TRBV12-4 and TRBJ2-1, with 13 positions matching TRBD2. CDR3 size: 13 residues. J gave up 6 bases and V 8 bases, and 1 base lay outside the gene matches. Written as DNA, the CDR3 is TGTGCCAGCGGACTAGCGGGAGCCAATGAGCAGTTCTTC. Translated: CASGLAGANEQFF.

The sample holds many counts of this clonotype. The CDR3 DNA is TGTGCCAGCAGCGTGGCTAAGATAGCCCCTGGGGCCAACGTCCTGACTTTC. Its translation is CASSVAKIAPGANVLTF. The chain uses TRBV9 and TRBJ2-6; no reliable D call. V gave up 2 bases and J gave up 2 bases, with 14 bases separating them. This CDR3 region has 17 residues. Germline lookup yields CDR1 SGDLS and CDR2 YYNGEE.

This clonotype was seen a few times. In DNA, the CDR3 is TGTGCCAGCAGCCAAGAGTACGGGCCAGCGGAGAATTCACCCCTCCACTTT. It translates to CASSQEYGPAENSPLHF. The chain carries TRBV3-1 and TRBJ1-6, with no clear D. Germline V CDR1 and CDR2: LGHDT, YNNKEL (reference sequence). V dropped 0 bases and J dropped 7 bases, with 16 bases sitting between them. There are 17 residues in the CDR3.

The rearrangement uses TRBV12-3 or TRBV12-4 and TRBJ2-7; TRBD2 agrees at 9 bases. J was trimmed by 7 bases and V by 4 bases; bases with no gene match: 8. This CDR3 is 14 amino acids long. The CDR3 DNA is TGTGCCAGCAGTTGGGCGGGAGGGCCAGGGGAGCAGTACTTC. Residues: CASSWAGGPGEQYF.

This clonotype was seen repeatedly, ten times or more. This sequence joins TRBV4-1 and TRBJ2-2; perhaps TRBD1 as D (5 bases). Between the trimmed V and J ends, which lost 7 bases and 6 bases, there was a span of 15 bases. This CDR3 contains 14 residues. Germline V gene data show CDR1 as MGHRA and CDR2 as YSYEKL. CDR3 DNA sequence: TGCGCCAGCAAGGCCGAAATGGGGCCCGGGGAGCTGTTTTTT. Its protein is CASKAEMGPGELFF.

V gene TRBV20-1 combines with J gene TRBJ2-3; 7 nucleotides align to TRBD1. The trim removed 8 bases at V and 0 bases at J, leaving 5 bases unmatched. The CDR3 has 13 amino acids. Germline-derived CDR1 and CDR2 are DFQATT and SNEGSKA (reference sequence). The chain's CDR3 is CSRTGTSTDTQYF. Written as DNA, the CDR3 is TGCAGTCGGACAGGCACCAGCACAGATACGCAGTATTTT.

The genes are TRBV27 and TRBJ2-3, with TRBD2 matching 11 bases. CDR1 MNHEY and CDR2 SMNVEV come from the germline V gene (reference sequence). The length of the CDR3 is 18 residues. V trimming: 5 bases; J trimming: 2 bases; junction bases outside the gene matches: 12. In DNA, the CDR3 is TGTGCCAGCAGTCCCGGACTAGCGGGCCTCCCTCTCACAGATACGCAGTATTTT. It yields the protein CASSPGLAGLPLTDTQYF.

As for this clonotype: This may come from a read error, since a much larger clone is one base off. The V and J genes are TRBV4-2 and TRBJ2-5, with D hard to call. In germline, CDR1 is LGHNA, CDR2 YNFKEQ. With 3 bases removed from V and 1 base from J, the gap between germline ends came to 12 bases. CDR3 length equals 15 residues. In nucleotides, the CDR3 is TGTGCCAGCAGCCATCGTGCAATTCTCCAAGAGACCCAGTACTTC. Translation gives CASSHRAILQETQYF.

The J gene is TRBJ2-5, the V gene TRBV14; 7 bases are a match to TRBD1. The CDR3 runs 16 residues. V lost 0 bases to trimming and J lost 4 bases; unmatched junction nucleotides: 8. Germline loops: CDR1 SGHDN, CDR2 FVKESK. The CDR3 here is CASSQEATGKLETQYF. The CDR3 region has the DNA TGTGCCAGCAGCCAAGAAGCGACAGGGAAGTTAGAGACCCAGTACTTC.

V is TRBV28 and J is TRBJ1-4, with D possibly being TRBD1 (5 bases). Trimming took off 8 bases at V and 5 bases at J, with 6 bases between the two ends. Germline loops: CDR1 MDHEN, CDR2 SYDVKM. This CDR3 has 11 residues. The chain's CDR3 is CASWGNEKLFF. DNA of the CDR3: TGTGCCAGCTGGGGGAATGAAAAACTGTTTTTT.

This clonotype was seen a few times. The chain has TRBV12-3 or TRBV12-4 and TRBJ2-3; 7 bases are a match to TRBD2. The trim removed 6 bases at V and 0 bases at J, leaving 9 bases unmatched. This CDR3 comprises 16 residues. The CDR3 sequence is CASSATSATSTDTQYF. The CDR3, as DNA: TGTGCCAGCAGCGCTACTAGCGCTACTAGCACAGATACGCAGTATTTT.

This clonotype has a count of ten or more. The genes are TRBV5-1 and TRBJ2-1; D is ambiguous. The V gene's germline CDR1 is SGHRS and CDR2 YFSETQ. CDR3 length: 15 residues. V lost 0 bases and J 0 bases, leaving 7 bases between the germline ends. DNA of the CDR3: TGCGCCAGCAGCTTGGAAGCTGCCTCCTACAATGAGCAGTTCTTC. This codes for CASSLEAASYNEQFF. The entire variable domain, with the rest obtained from reference TRBV5-1 and TRBJ2-1, is as follows: KAGVTQTPRYLIKTRGQQVTLSCSPISGHRSVSWYQQTPGQGLQFLFEYFSETQRNKGNFPGRFSGRQFSNSRSEMNVSTLELGDSALYLCASSLEAASYNEQFFGPGTRLTVL.

This clonotype was seen more than once but under ten times. CDR3 in amino acids: CSASRTSGRVRDEQFF. The CDR3 coding sequence is TGCAGTGCTAGTCGGACTAGCGGGAGGGTAAGAGATGAGCAGTTCTTC. The V and J genes are TRBV20-1 and TRBJ2-1; 15 positions agree with TRBD2. Germline trimming cut 3 bases from V and 8 bases from J; bases unmatched to any gene: 8. This CDR3 spans 16 amino acids. The germline gives CDR1 DFQATT, CDR2 SNEGSKA (reference sequence).

This clonotype was recorded many times. This chain uses TRBV29-1 with TRBJ2-7; no clear D gene. V gave up 1 base and J gave up 5 bases, with 9 bases separating them. The length of the CDR3 is 12 residues. CDR1 is SQVTM, CDR2 ANQGSEA, per germline. This CDR3 is CSVEVVGHEQYF. As DNA, the CDR3 is TGCAGCGTTGAAGTCGTCGGGCACGAGCAGTACTTC.

This chain connects TRBV6-1 to TRBJ1-2; D call uncertain. CDR1 and CDR2 from the germline V gene are MNHNS and SASEGT. There are 13 residues in the CDR3. Trimming cost V 4 bases and J 8 bases, with 14 bases left between them. For the CDR3, the DNA is TGTGCCAGCAGTGCAAACAGACTAGACGGCTACACCTTC. Translation: CASSANRLDGYTF.

This chain connects TRBV27 to TRBJ1-1, with D possibly TRBD1 on 6 matching bases. Germline V gives CDR1 MNHEY, CDR2 SMNVEV (reference sequence). The CDR3 is made up of 14 amino acids. The germline V and J ends were trimmed by 6 bases and 2 bases, with 13 bases remaining between them. The CDR3, as DNA: TGTGCCAGCAGAATAGTCGGGGGCAACACTGAAGCTTTCTTT. Amino acid sequence: CASRIVGGNTEAFF.

This clonotype was seen repeatedly, ten times or more. The rearrangement uses TRBV20-1 and TRBJ1-6; D unclear. Trimming shortened V by 0 bases and J by 6 bases, and 9 bases separated the two germline ends. The germline V gene has CDR1 DFQATT and CDR2 SNEGSKA (reference sequence). This CDR3 contains 14 residues. CDR3: CSARDKATNSPLHF. CDR3 in DNA: TGCAGTGCTAGAGATAAGGCTACTAATTCACCCCTCCACTTT.

There are many counts of this clonotype. This sequence joins TRBV12-3 or TRBV12-4 and TRBJ2-3, with TRBD2 matching 13 bases. There are 18 residues in the CDR3. The V segment lost 6 bases and the J segment 1 base; nucleotides outside the gene matches: 10. This CDR3 is CASSQGWGLAGRTDTQYF. CDR3 in DNA: TGTGCCAGCAGCCAAGGGTGGGGACTAGCGGGACGCACAGATACGCAGTATTTT.

The chain has TRBV29-1 and TRBJ2-5, with 7 bases matching TRBD2. CDR3 size: 12 residues. Germline assignment: CDR1 SQVTM and CDR2 ANQGSEA. The V segment lost 7 bases and the J segment 1 base; nucleotides outside the gene matches: 3. The CDR3: CSAWTSQETQYF. CDR3 DNA sequence: TGCAGCGCTTGGACTAGCCAAGAGACCCAGTACTTC.

About this clonotype: A clone one base away is much larger, so this may be a read error. V and J are TRBV4-3 and TRBJ2-7, with D possibly TRBD2 on 6 matching bases. V was pared by 4 bases and J by 5 bases, with 12 bases between. This CDR3 region has 13 residues. Germline CDR1 LGHNA, CDR2 YSLEER. The CDR3 coding sequence is TGCGCCAGCAGCCGACTACCGGGAGACGAGCAGTACTTC. Translation: CASSRLPGDEQYF.

This clonotype was detected ten times or more. This chain links TRBV7-9 with TRBJ2-5, with 7 bases aligning to TRBD1. The germline V gene encodes CDR1 SEHNR and CDR2 FQNEAQ (reference sequence). Trimming took 5 bases from V and 5 from J; bases not matched to a gene: 8. This CDR3 is built from 14 residues. This CDR3 is CASSHGTVVETQYF. CDR3 in DNA: TGTGCCAGCAGCCACGGGACAGTCGTGGAGACCCAGTACTTC.

The chain is built from TRBV24-1 and TRBJ2-1, with unresolved D. The germline gives CDR1 KGHDR, CDR2 SFDVKD. The CDR3 extends over 13 amino acids. Deletions cut 1 base from V and 10 bases from J, with 10 bases between. The CDR3 loop is CATSDFDAPEQFF. The CDR3 coding sequence is TGTGCCACCAGTGATTTCGACGCCCCCGAGCAGTTCTTC.

This clonotype was detected many times. CDR3 loop: CASRFSGSYEQYF. CDR3 bases: TGTGCCAGCAGGTTTAGTGGATCCTACGAGCAGTACTTC. V gene TRBV28 combines with J gene TRBJ2-7, with no clear D. CDR3 size: 13 residues. Germline assignment: CDR1 MDHEN and CDR2 SYDVKM. V lost 6 bases, J lost 1 base, and 10 bases lay in between.

The chain couples TRBV7-2 to TRBJ2-4; D uncertain. Germline-derived CDR1 and CDR2 are SGHTA and FQGNSA. V lost 7 bases to trimming and J lost 0 bases, with 19 bases between them. This CDR3 comprises 17 residues. CDR3 residues: CASTNIGGPLAKNIQYF. The CDR3 DNA reads TGTGCCAGCACCAATATCGGCGGCCCCCTAGCCAAAAACATTCAGTACTTC.

The rearrangement links TRBV4-1 to TRBJ1-1, with TRBD1 identical over 7 bases. With V trimmed by 7 bases and J by 0 bases, 8 bases remained unmatched. The CDR3 is 15 residues long. Germline V gene sequence: CDR1 MGHRA, CDR2 YSYEKL. The CDR3 spells CASNPTGQMNTEAFF. The CDR3 region has the DNA TGCGCCAGCAACCCGACAGGGCAAATGAACACTGAAGCTTTCTTT.

The rearrangement joins TRBV2 to TRBJ2-2, with D possibly TRBD1 on 5 matching bases. Germline-derived CDR1 and CDR2 are SNHLY and FYNNEI. The CDR3 covers 16 residues. Trimming shortened V by 8 bases and J by 0 bases, and 16 bases separated the two germline ends. CDR3 bases: TGTGCCAGCGAAAGGTCGTGGACACCGAACACCGGGGAGCTGTTTTTT. Its translation: CASERSWTPNTGELFF. The variable domain in full, with the rest retrieved from reference TRBV2 and TRBJ2-2, is EPEVTQTPSHQVTQMGQEVILRCVPISNHLYFYWYRQILGQKVEFLVSFYNNEISEKSEIFDDQFSVERPDGSNFTLKIRSTKLEDSAMYFCASERSWTPNTGELFFGEGSRLTVL.

The chain links TRBV11-2 to TRBJ2-2; perhaps TRBD2 as D (5 bases). The CDR3 covers 18 residues. Germline loops: CDR1 SGHAT, CDR2 FQNNGV. V lost 4 bases and J lost 5, with 23 bases in between. Here the CDR3 DNA reads TGTGCCAGCAGCTCGGTAGCGCGAGGGCGGTTGAGGACCGGGGAGCTGTTTTTT. Protein: CASSSVARGRLRTGELFF.

The chain employs TRBV5-1 and TRBJ2-1; either TRBD1 or TRBD2 may fit D (5 bases each). The CDR3 consists of 13 residues. Trimming shortened V by 3 bases and J by 6 bases, and 10 bases separated the two germline ends. Germline CDR1 reads SGHRS; CDR2 reads YFSETQ. The CDR3 protein is CASSYRDPNEQFF. In DNA form, the CDR3 reads TGCGCCAGCAGCTACCGGGACCCCAATGAGCAGTTCTTC.

This clonotype was seen at least ten times. V is TRBV20-1 and J is TRBJ2-1; TRBD2 matches at 8 bases. The V and J ends lost 5 bases and 2 bases, in that order; junction bases with no gene match: 5. The CDR3 is 14 residues long. The germline V gene encodes CDR1 DFQATT and CDR2 SNEGSKA (reference sequence). The CDR3 DNA reads as TGCAGTGCTCACGGGAGGGCCGCCTACAATGAGCAGTTCTTC. The encoded protein is CSAHGRAAYNEQFF.

This chain connects TRBV10-1 to TRBJ2-7; TRBD2 aligns across 7 bases. Germline CDR1 is WNHNN and CDR2 is SYGVQD (reference sequence). J lost 6 bases, V lost 5 bases, and 4 bases had no gene match. The CDR3 sequence is 12 residues long. The CDR3 nucleotides read TGCGCCAGCAGTCTAGCGGAAGGCGAGCAGTACTTC. Amino acids: CASSLAEGEQYF.

As concerns this clonotype: A clone one base away is much larger, so this may be a read error. The rearrangement uses TRBV7-9 and TRBJ1-1; D is unresolved. Trimming removed 7 bases at V and 6 bases at J, with 15 bases between. This CDR3 contains 13 residues. Germline-derived CDR1 and CDR2 are SEHNR and FQNEAQ (reference sequence). CDR3 bases: TGTGCCAGCATCAAGCCAGTTGACGCTGAAGCTTTCTTT. It codes for CASIKPVDAEAFF.

This clonotype was seen at least ten times. The chain recombines TRBV2 with TRBJ2-7, with D hard to call. V lost 11 bases and J lost 7, with 24 bases in between. The CDR3 is 14 residues long. Looked up from germline, CDR1 is SNHLY and CDR2 is FYNNEI. In DNA form, the CDR3 reads TGTGCCTATGAAATTACCCAAGGACGTCTGGAGCAGTACTTC. This encodes CAYEITQGRLEQYF.